One and the same sample provided the 19 T cell receptor beta chains below, sequenced in a study of blood T cell repertoires in COVID-19. Sequencing used immunoSEQ multiplex PCR; TCRdb keeps in-frame clones, though not all of them. Among 400,000 to 500,000 clones, approximately 91% were seen once, and the ten largest hold 1.2% to 1.5%. Sequencing was carried out using PBMCs or T cells enriched from blood (not recorded which). The source is a woman between 18 and 29 years old who had been exposed to COVID-19.

This clone was recorded only once. At the DNA level, this CDR3 is encoded by other sequences in the same sample as well. This sequence joins TRBV2 and TRBJ2-7; tentative D call: TRBD2 (6 bases). CDR1 is SNHLY and CDR2 is FYNNEI in the germline V gene. CDR3 length: 13 residues. Trimming stripped 4 bases from V and 4 bases from J, with 11 bases between. The CDR3 region has the DNA TGTGCCAGCAGTGGAGGAGGGAGTTACGAGCAGTACTTC. It codes for CASSGGGSYEQYF.

The chain joins TRBV2 to TRBJ2-3; tentatively, D is TRBD1 (5 bases). The CDR3 extends over 15 amino acids. The germline V and J ends were trimmed by 5 bases and 1 base, with 13 bases remaining between them. Germline V CDR1 and CDR2: SNHLY, FYNNEI. The CDR3 bases are TGTGCCAGCAGTCCTGACAGCCCCCGCACAGATACGCAGTATTTT. Translated: CASSPDSPRTDTQYF.

The table lists this clone with a count of one. The rearrangement joins TRBV18 to TRBJ1-6; 11 bases fit TRBD1. Germline CDR1 and CDR2: KGHSH and LQKENI. Losses at the gene ends were 6 bases for V and 7 bases for J; bases not matched to a gene: 8. The CDR3 has 16 amino acids. The CDR3 loop reads CASSPRTGGVNSPLHF. The CDR3 DNA is TGTGCCAGCTCCCCTCGGACAGGGGGCGTGAATTCACCCCTCCACTTT.

V gene TRBV12-5 combines with J gene TRBJ1-2; the D is unclear. The CDR3 has 16 amino acids. Per germline, CDR1 LGHNT and CDR2 FRNRAP. V was shortened by 0 bases and J by 1 base, with 12 bases between the two germline ends. In DNA form, the CDR3 reads TGTGCTAGTGGTTTGGTACCCCTAGGAAATAACTATGGCTACACCTTC. Amino acid sequence: CASGLVPLGNNYGYTF.

The genes are TRBV23-1 and TRBJ1-5; D unresolved. TRBV23-1 qualifies as an ORF whose function is uncertain. The V end lost 11 bases, the J end lost 5 bases, and 13 bases lay between the germline ends. The CDR3 sequence is 12 residues long. CDR3 sequence (DNA): TGCGCCTTTAAAGTGAGTGATCAGCCCCAGCATTTT. Its translation: CAFKVSDQPQHF.

The rearrangement links TRBV4-1 to TRBJ2-1; D might be TRBD2 (6 bases). This CDR3 is built from 16 residues. CDR1 and CDR2 from the germline V gene are MGHRA and YSYEKL. V was clipped by 5 bases and J by 4 bases, with 18 bases between them. The DNA for the CDR3 is TGCGCCAGCAGCGCACCTCACGGGGGTGGTTACAATGAGCAGTTCTTC. This translates into CASSAPHGGGYNEQFF.

V usage is TRBV14 and J usage is TRBJ1-1; possible D gene TRBD1, 5 bases. Trimming shortened V by 9 bases and J by 0 bases, and 17 bases separated the two germline ends. Per the germline V gene, CDR1 is SGHDN and CDR2 is FVKESK. The CDR3 has 15 amino acids. The CDR3 here is CASSIQGAMNTEAFF. The CDR3 DNA is TGTGCCAGTTCCATCCAAGGGGCCATGAACACTGAAGCTTTCTTT.

The chain has TRBV27 and TRBJ1-2; the D is unclear. The CDR3 runs to 12 residues. Trimming removed 3 bases from V and 7 bases from J, with 9 bases in between. Germline V gene lookup returns CDR1 MNHEY and CDR2 SMNVEV (reference sequence). The CDR3 sequence: CASSLAGFGYTF. In DNA form, the CDR3 reads TGTGCCAGCAGTTTGGCGGGGTTTGGCTACACCTTC.

This chain joins TRBV25-1 and TRBJ2-6; D gene uncertain. The V gene lost 7 bases and the J gene lost 0 bases, with 7 bases spanning the gap. The CDR3 contains 14 residues. Germline CDR1 is MGHDK and CDR2 is SYGVNS. CDR3: CASMYSSGANVLTF. The CDR3 DNA follows: TGTGCCAGCATGTACAGCTCTGGGGCCAACGTCCTGACTTTC.

The rearrangement joins TRBV7-6 to TRBJ2-1; 13 positions agree with TRBD2. The CDR3 spans 16 residues. Germline CDR1 SGHVS, CDR2 FNYEAQ. The junction had 5 bases not matched to a gene; V was cut back by 3 bases and J by 6 bases. CDR3 DNA sequence: TGTGCCAGCAGCTTGACTAGCGGGGGGCAAATCAATGAGCAGTTCTTC. As protein: CASSLTSGGQINEQFF.

To note about this clone: This sample also contains other DNA sequences that code for the same CDR3. CDR3 DNA sequence: TGTGCCAGCAGCCTAGGACAGGGGGCCTACGAGCAGTACTTC. Translation: CASSLGQGAYEQYF. The chain links TRBV11-2 to TRBJ2-7; 10 nucleotides match TRBD1. Germline lookup yields CDR1 SGHAT and CDR2 FQNNGV. There are 14 residues in the CDR3. Trimming at V came to 5 bases and at J to 2 bases, leaving 3 bases not matched to a gene.

The rearrangement links TRBV28 to TRBJ1-5; 7 nucleotides match TRBD1. The CDR3 runs 14 residues. V was clipped by 5 bases and J by 4 bases; unmatched bases: 5. Per the germline V gene, CDR1 is MDHEN and CDR2 is SYDVKM. The CDR3 protein is CASSETGENQPQHF. In DNA form, the CDR3 reads TGTGCCAGCAGTGAAACAGGGGAGAATCAGCCCCAGCATTTT.

To note about this clone: At the DNA level, this CDR3 is encoded by other sequences in the same sample as well. The chain carries TRBV20-1 and TRBJ2-1, with unresolved D. Germline CDR1 and CDR2: DFQATT and SNEGSKA (reference sequence). V was trimmed by 5 bases and J by 4 bases, leaving 6 bases between them. There are 11 residues in the CDR3. The CDR3 loop is CSAPGYNEQFF. The CDR3 nucleotides are TGCAGTGCTCCAGGTTACAATGAGCAGTTCTTC.

CDR3 in DNA: TGTGCCAGCAGCTCAACACTGGACAGGGCAGGGTCCTACACCTTC. Translation: CASSSTLDRAGSYTF. The genes are TRBV13 and TRBJ1-2; 8 bases are a match to TRBD1. CDR1 and CDR2 from the germline V gene are PRHDT and FYEKMQ (reference sequence). The junction had 14 bases not matched to a gene; V was cut back by 4 bases and J by 10 bases. CDR3 size: 15 residues.

This chain joins TRBV2 and TRBJ1-5, with a possible D match to TRBD1 (5 bases). The V end lost 3 bases, the J end lost 0 bases, and 9 bases lay between the germline ends. Germline V CDR1 and CDR2: SNHLY, FYNNEI. This CDR3 region has 15 residues. CDR3 in amino acids: CASSDRAYSNQPQHF. The CDR3, as DNA: TGTGCCAGCAGTGACAGGGCCTATAGCAATCAGCCCCAGCATTTT.

This chain connects TRBV4-2 to TRBJ2-5; 8 bases map to TRBD2. The germline CDR1 and CDR2 sequences are LGHNA and YNFKEQ. Trimming at V came to 2 bases and at J to 4 bases, leaving 12 bases not matched to a gene. This CDR3 has 17 amino acids. The chain's CDR3 is CASSQNFGGGRGETQYF. DNA for the CDR3: TGTGCCAGCAGCCAAAATTTCGGCGGGGGGCGGGGAGAGACCCAGTACTTC.

The rearrangement uses TRBV18 and TRBJ2-7, with a possible D match to TRBD2 (5 bases). CDR3 size: 15 residues. The germline CDR1 and CDR2 sequences are KGHSH and LQKENI. V gave up 2 bases and J gave up 0 bases, with 11 bases separating them. The CDR3 loop is CASSPVKGASYEQYF. CDR3 DNA sequence: TGTGCCAGCTCACCAGTAAAGGGAGCCTCCTACGAGCAGTACTTC.

This clone has a single count. This sequence joins TRBV28 and TRBJ2-7, with 7 positions matching TRBD1. The trim removed 6 bases at V and 1 base at J, leaving 9 bases unmatched. This CDR3 comprises 15 residues. Per the germline V gene, CDR1 is MDHEN and CDR2 is SYDVKM. As DNA, the CDR3 is TGTGCCAGCAGCACACAGGGGCCCTCTTCCTACGAGCAGTACTTC. Translation gives CASSTQGPSSYEQYF.

The chain employs TRBV7-2 and TRBJ2-7, with D perhaps TRBD2 (5 bases). In germline, CDR1 is SGHTA, CDR2 FQGNSA. The CDR3 spans 16 residues. Trimming took off 6 bases at V and 4 bases at J, with 22 bases between the two ends. The CDR3 DNA is TGTGCCAGCAGTTCACCACGGCACGGGGTTCGGTACGAGCAGTACTTC. Its protein is CASSSPRHGVRYEQYF. The complete variable domain, with remaining parts taken from reference TRBV7-2 and TRBJ2-7, reads GAGVSQSPSNKVTEKGKDVELRCDPISGHTALYWYRQSLGQGLEFLIYFQGNSAPDKSGLPSDRFSAERTGGSVSTLTIQRTQQEDSAVYLCASSSPRHGVRYEQYFGPGTRLTVT.